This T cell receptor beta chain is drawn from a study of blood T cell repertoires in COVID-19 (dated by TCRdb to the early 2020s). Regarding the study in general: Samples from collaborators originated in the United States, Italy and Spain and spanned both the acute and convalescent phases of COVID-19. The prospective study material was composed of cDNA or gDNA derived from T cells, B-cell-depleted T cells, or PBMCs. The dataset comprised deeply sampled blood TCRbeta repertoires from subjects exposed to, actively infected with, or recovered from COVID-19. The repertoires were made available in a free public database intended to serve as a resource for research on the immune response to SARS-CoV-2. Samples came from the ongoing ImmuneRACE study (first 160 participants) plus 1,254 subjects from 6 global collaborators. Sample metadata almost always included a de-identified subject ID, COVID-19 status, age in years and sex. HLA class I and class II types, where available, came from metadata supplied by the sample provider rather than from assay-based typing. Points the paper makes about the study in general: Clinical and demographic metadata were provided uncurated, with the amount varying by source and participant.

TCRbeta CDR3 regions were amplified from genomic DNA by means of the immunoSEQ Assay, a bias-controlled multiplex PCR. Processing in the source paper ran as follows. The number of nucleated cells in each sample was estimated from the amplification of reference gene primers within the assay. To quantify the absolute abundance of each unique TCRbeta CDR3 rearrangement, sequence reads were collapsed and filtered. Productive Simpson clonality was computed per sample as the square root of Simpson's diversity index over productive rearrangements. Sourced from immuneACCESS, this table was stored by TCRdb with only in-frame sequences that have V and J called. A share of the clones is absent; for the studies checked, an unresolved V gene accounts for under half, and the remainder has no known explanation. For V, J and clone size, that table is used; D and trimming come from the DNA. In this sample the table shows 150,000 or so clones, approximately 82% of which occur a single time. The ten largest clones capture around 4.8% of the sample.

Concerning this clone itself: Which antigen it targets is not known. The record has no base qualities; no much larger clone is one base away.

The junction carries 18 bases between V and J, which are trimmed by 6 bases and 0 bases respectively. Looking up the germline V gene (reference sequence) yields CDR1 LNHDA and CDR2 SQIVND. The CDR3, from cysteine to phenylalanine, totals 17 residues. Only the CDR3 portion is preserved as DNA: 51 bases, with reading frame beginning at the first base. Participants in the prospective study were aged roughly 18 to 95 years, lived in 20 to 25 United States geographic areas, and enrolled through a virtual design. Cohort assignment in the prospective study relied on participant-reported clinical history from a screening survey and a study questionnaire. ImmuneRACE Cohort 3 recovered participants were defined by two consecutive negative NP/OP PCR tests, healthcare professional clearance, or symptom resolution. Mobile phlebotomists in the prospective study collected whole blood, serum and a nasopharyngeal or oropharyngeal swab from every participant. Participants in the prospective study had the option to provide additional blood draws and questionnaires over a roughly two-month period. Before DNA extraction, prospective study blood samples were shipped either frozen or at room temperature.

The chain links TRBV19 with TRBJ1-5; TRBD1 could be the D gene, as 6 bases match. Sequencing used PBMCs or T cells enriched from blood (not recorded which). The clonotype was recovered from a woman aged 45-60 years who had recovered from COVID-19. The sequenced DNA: TGTGCCAGTAGAGCCCGGGGGGCGGGGTATAGCAATCAGCCCCAGCATTTT. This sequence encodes CASRARGAGYSNQPQHF. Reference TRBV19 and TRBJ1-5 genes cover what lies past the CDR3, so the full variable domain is DGGITQSPKYLFRKEGQNVTLSCEQNLNHDAMYWYRQDPGQGLRLIYYSQIVNDFQKGDIAEGYSVSREKKESFPLTVTSAQKNPTAFYLCASRARGAGYSNQPQHFGDGTRLSIL.